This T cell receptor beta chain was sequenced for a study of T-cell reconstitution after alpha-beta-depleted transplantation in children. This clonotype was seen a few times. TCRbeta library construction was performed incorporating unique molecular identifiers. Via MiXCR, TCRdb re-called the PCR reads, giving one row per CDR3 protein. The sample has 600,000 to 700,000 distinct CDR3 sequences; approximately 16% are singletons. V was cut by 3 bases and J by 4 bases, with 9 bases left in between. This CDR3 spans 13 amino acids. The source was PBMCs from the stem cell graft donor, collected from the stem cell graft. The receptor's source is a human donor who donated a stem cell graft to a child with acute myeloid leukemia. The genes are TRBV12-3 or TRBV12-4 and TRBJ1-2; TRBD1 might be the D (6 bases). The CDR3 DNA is TGTGCCAGCAGTTTCGGGACACCCTATGGCTACACCTTC. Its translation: CASSFGTPYGYTF.